The clone carrying this TCR beta chain came up many times. Antigen unknown. Treatment meaning: oral pan-JAK inhibitor, 5-10 mg twice daily. J was trimmed by 7 bases and V by 5 bases; bases with no gene match: 8. The germline V gene has CDR1 SGHAT and CDR2 FQNNGV. The CDR3 has 14 residues. These data originate in a study of CD8+ T cells in alopecia areata. About the study: Patients in the study were on tofacitinib for 6 to 18 months, then off it for 6 months. Study observations and caveats: One nonresponder makes the tie between baseline CD8+ expansion and response uncertain. Scalp clonality, along with expanded CD8+ clones among the top 100, was significantly decreased by tofacitinib.

RNA, once extracted, was reverse transcribed into cDNA for use as the sequencing template. The method was immunoSEQ multiplex PCR; TCRdb's version includes in-frame clones alone and lacks a portion of them. The repertoire has 90,000 to 150,000 clones, 53% of them found once; the top ten carry 0.46%. The sample was CD4+ T cells sorted from blood, taken at week 4, from a patient treated with tofacitinib. The chain carries TRBV11-2 and TRBJ1-1, with 9 bases fitting TRBD1. The sequence derives from a human donor with alopecia areata. The CDR3 nucleotides are TGTGCCAGCAGCCGGGGACAGGGAAACCGTGAAGCTTTCTTT. This translates into CASSRGQGNREAFF.